This entry features one T cell receptor beta chain sequence. The CDR3 consists of 14 residues. From germline, CDR1 is SGHNT and CDR2 YYREEE (reference sequence). Trimming left V 1 base short and J 2 bases short, with 10 bases between. In every patient, relapse followed autologous stem cell transplantation, while exposure to brentuximab vedotin differed. These data are taken from a study of PD-1 blockade in classical Hodgkin lymphoma. Produced via immunoSEQ multiplex PCR; TCRdb's table is partial and in-frame only. The sample consists of some 96,000 clones, roughly 80% of them appearing once. Sequences were derived from peripheral blood mononuclear cells (PBMCs), sampled before the second cycle of nivolumab. V gene TRBV5-4 combines with J gene TRBJ2-7; D not resolved. This clonotype was obtained from a human donor with classical Hodgkin lymphoma. This CDR3 is CASSLQVGTYEQYF. The CDR3 coding sequence is TGTGCCAGCAGCTTGCAGGTCGGAACCTACGAGCAGTACTTC.